Below, 22 T cell receptor beta chains from the same sample are listed, as sequenced in a study of blood T cells in healthy people across ages. A second PCR of 7 to 11 cycles used a sample-barcoded 5' primer and a J-beta primer mix. TCRdb itself ran the 5' RACE reads through MiXCR, one entry per CDR3 protein. Among 2 million or so distinct CDR3 sequences listed, around 48% were seen once. The source material was blood. The receptor set was obtained from a woman aged 40 to 50 in good health.

This sequence joins TRBV4-3 and TRBJ2-1; D unresolved. CDR1 and CDR2 from the germline V gene are LGHNA and YSLEER. The CDR3 length is 16 residues. V lost 3 bases and J 3 bases, leaving 15 bases between the germline ends. The CDR3, as DNA: TGCGCCAGCAGCCAGTTAGCCTCCGGACGCTACAATGAGCAGTTCTTC. The encoded protein is CASSQLASGRYNEQFF.

V gene TRBV5-1 combines with J gene TRBJ1-2; D possibly corresponds to TRBD1 (5 bases). This CDR3 has 13 amino acids. V was trimmed by 7 bases and J by 4 bases, leaving 14 bases between them. Germline CDR1 and CDR2: SGHRS and YFSETQ. The CDR3 sequence is CASQAGGAYGYTF. DNA of the CDR3: TGCGCCAGCCAAGCGGGGGGAGCCTATGGCTACACCTTC.

V gene TRBV20-1 combines with J gene TRBJ2-3; 14 positions agree with TRBD2. Germline values: CDR1 DFQATT, CDR2 SNEGSKA (reference sequence). This CDR3 is built from 18 residues. CDR3 protein: CSAANPGLAGVRTDTQYF. In nucleotides, the CDR3 is TGCAGCGCTGCGAACCCGGGACTAGCGGGGGTGCGCACAGATACGCAGTATTTT.

This clonotype was observed a handful of times. The V gene is TRBV25-1, the J gene TRBJ2-1; 8 bases line up with TRBD2. This CDR3 contains 14 residues. After removal of 5 bases from V and 9 bases from J, the junction contained 9 bases not matched to a gene. Looked up from germline, CDR1 is MGHDK and CDR2 is SYGVNS. The chain's CDR3 is CASSSSGVIAEQFF. CDR3 in DNA: TGTGCCAGCAGTAGTAGCGGGGTAATCGCTGAGCAGTTCTTC.

The chain links TRBV20-1 to TRBJ1-4, with 10 bases fitting TRBD1. Trimming cost V 0 bases and J 8 bases; bases outside gene matches: 6. The CDR3 totals 15 residues. The germline V gene has CDR1 DFQATT and CDR2 SNEGSKA (reference sequence). The CDR3 DNA reads TGCAGTGCTAGAGATCTCGGGACAGGGGTGGAAAAACTGTTTTTT. It specifies CSARDLGTGVEKLFF.

About this clonotype: Given a much more abundant clone one base away, this may be a read error. V is TRBV29-1 and J is TRBJ2-7; D may correspond to TRBD1 or TRBD2 (6 bases each). The J call may be wrong; the DNA end is better matched by TRBJ2-5. This CDR3 is built from 14 residues. The germline gives CDR1 SQVTM, CDR2 ANQGSEA. This CDR3 reads CSVEGRAGGQTQYF. DNA for the CDR3: TGCAGCGTTGAAGGACGAGCTGGGGGGCAGACCCAGTACTTC.

The V gene is TRBV12-3 or TRBV12-4, the J gene TRBJ2-3; 13 bases are a match to TRBD2. The V segment lost 6 bases and the J segment 4 bases; nucleotides outside the gene matches: 13. The CDR3 extends over 18 amino acids. The CDR3: CASRRNKGTSGTSDTQYF. CDR3 DNA: TGTGCCAGCAGAAGAAATAAAGGGACTAGCGGGACCTCAGATACGCAGTATTTT.

This clonotype was observed a few times. The J gene is TRBJ1-6, the V gene TRBV7-6; 10 positions match TRBD1. The germline V gene encodes CDR1 SGHVS and CDR2 FNYEAQ. The CDR3 has 15 residues. After removal of 1 base from V and 7 bases from J, the junction contained 1 base not matched to a gene. Written as DNA, the CDR3 is TGTGCCAGCAGCTTAGTGGGACAGGGGAATTCACCCCTCCACTTT. It translates to CASSLVGQGNSPLHF. The whole variable domain, remainder taken from reference TRBV7-6 and TRBJ1-6, is GAGVSQSPRYKVTKRGQDVALRCDPISGHVSLYWYRQALGQGPEFLTYFNYEAQQDKSGLPNDRFSAERPEGSISTLTIQRTEQRDSAMYRCASSLVGQGNSPLHFGNGTRLTVT.

The V gene is TRBV7-9, the J gene TRBJ2-1; 10 bases fit TRBD2. J gave up 10 bases and V 5 bases, and 11 bases lay outside the gene matches. CDR1 SEHNR and CDR2 FQNEAQ come from the germline V gene (reference sequence). This CDR3 region has 15 residues. The CDR3 nucleotides are TGTGCCAGCAGCCCTGGGACTAGCGTCGCGGGGGAGCAGTTCTTC. Encoded protein: CASSPGTSVAGEQFF.

The V call is TRBV14, the J call TRBJ2-5; tentatively, D is TRBD1 (6 bases). The CDR3 is made up of 16 amino acids. V lost 5 bases and J 0 bases, leaving 16 bases between the germline ends. Germline V gene lookup returns CDR1 SGHDN and CDR2 FVKESK. CDR3 protein: CASSLQGYGDQETQYF. DNA of the CDR3: TGTGCCAGCAGCTTACAGGGTTACGGGGACCAAGAGACCCAGTACTTC. The whole variable domain, remainder taken from reference TRBV14 and TRBJ2-5, is EAGVTQFPSHSVIEKGQTVTLRCDPISGHDNLYWYRRVMGKEIKFLLHFVKESKQDESGMPNNRFLAERTGGTYSTLKVQPAELEDSGVYFCASSLQGYGDQETQYFGPGTRLLVL.

The chain carries TRBV28 and TRBJ1-2; maybe TRBD1 (5 bases). Germline CDR1 MDHEN, CDR2 SYDVKM. V was cut by 5 bases and J by 5 bases, with 18 bases left in between. The CDR3 is 15 residues long. The CDR3 sequence: CASSGGMRVGYGYTF. CDR3 coding DNA: TGTGCCAGCAGTGGGGGAATGCGGGTAGGATATGGCTACACCTTC.

The rearrangement joins TRBV29-1 to TRBJ2-1; the D is unclear. Germline V CDR1 and CDR2: SQVTM, ANQGSEA. Trimming took 4 bases from V and 5 from J, leaving 9 bases between them. This CDR3 contains 12 residues. The CDR3 region is CSVGHRNNEQFF. The CDR3, as DNA: TGCAGCGTTGGACATAGGAACAATGAGCAGTTCTTC.

This clonotype has a handful of counts. The chain recombines TRBV12-3 or TRBV12-4 with TRBJ2-3; D perhaps matches TRBD2 (6 bases). This CDR3 comprises 13 residues. Trimming removed 5 bases from V and 10 bases from J, with 16 bases in between. The CDR3: CASSANPSEPQYF. The DNA for the CDR3 is TGTGCCAGCAGTGCTAACCCTAGCGAGCCGCAGTATTTT.

The chain carries TRBV27 and TRBJ1-5; a weak D match, TRBD1 (5 bases). The CDR3 runs to 14 residues. Germline CDR1 MNHEY, CDR2 SMNVEV (reference sequence). The V and J ends lost 3 bases and 3 bases respectively, with 9 bases between them. The CDR3 DNA is TGTGCCAGCAGTTTGGGGCATTTCAATCAGCCCCAGCATTTT. Its translation is CASSLGHFNQPQHF.

V gene TRBV6-5 combines with J gene TRBJ1-2; perhaps TRBD1 as D (6 bases). Germline assignment: CDR1 MNHEY and CDR2 SVGAGI. CDR3 size: 14 residues. V lost 7 bases, J lost 4 bases, and 16 bases lay in between. The CDR3 loop reads CASTETGLGYGYTF. For the CDR3, the DNA is TGTGCCAGCACCGAGACAGGTCTGGGCTATGGCTACACCTTC.

The J gene is TRBJ2-3, the V gene TRBV6-2 or TRBV6-3; 12 positions agree with TRBD2. CDR1 and CDR2 (germline): MNHEY, SVGEGT. Trimming took 2 bases from V and 4 from J; bases not matched to a gene: 7. The length of the CDR3 is 17 residues. The CDR3 DNA sequence: TGTGCCAGCAGTTACGGTCTACTAGCGGGGGGCGCAGATACGCAGTATTTT. Amino acids: CASSYGLLAGGADTQYF.

This rearrangement joins TRBV5-1 to TRBJ2-5; the D gene is possibly TRBD2 (6 bases). The CDR3 spans 14 residues. In germline, CDR1 is SGHRS, CDR2 YFSETQ. Trimming removed 4 bases at V and 1 base at J, with 11 bases between. This chain's CDR3 is CASSTSTSQETQYF. CDR3 nucleotide sequence: TGCGCCAGCAGCACCTCGACTAGCCAAGAGACCCAGTACTTC.

This clonotype was counted only a few times. This rearrangement joins TRBV5-1 to TRBJ2-3; the D call may be TRBD1 or TRBD2 (5 bases each). Trimming left V 0 bases short and J 5 bases short, with 13 bases between. This CDR3 has 15 amino acids. Germline CDR1 is SGHRS and CDR2 is YFSETQ. CDR3 region: CASSLGQQRGDTQYF. The CDR3 DNA reads TGCGCCAGCAGCTTGGGACAGCAGAGGGGAGATACGCAGTATTTT.

The chain links TRBV29-1 to TRBJ2-7; D possibly matches TRBD1 or TRBD2 (7 bases each). V lost 6 bases and J 3 bases, leaving 24 bases between the germline ends. From germline, CDR1 is SQVTM and CDR2 ANQGSEA. The CDR3 is 16 residues long. The DNA of the CDR3 is TGCAGCGTCCCCGTGACAGGGAGGGTCCTCTACTACGAGCAGTACTTC. It codes for CSVPVTGRVLYYEQYF.

The genes are TRBV6-2 or TRBV6-3 and TRBJ1-5, with D tentatively TRBD1 (6 bases). The ends were cut back, 2 bases at V and 5 bases at J, with 10 bases in the middle. The CDR3 length is 14 residues. Germline V gives CDR1 MNHEY, CDR2 SVGEGT. As DNA, the CDR3 is TGTGCCAGCAGTTACACAGGGCTACATCAGCCCCAGCATTTT. This encodes CASSYTGLHQPQHF.

The DNA for the CDR3 is TGTGCCAGCAGCAGGGACCAGACCTACGAGCAGTACTTC. Translated: CASSRDQTYEQYF. This chain uses TRBV27 with TRBJ2-7; D may match TRBD1 or TRBD2 (5 bases each). The CDR3 is made up of 13 amino acids. Looked up from germline, CDR1 is MNHEY and CDR2 is SMNVEV (reference sequence). V was shortened by 6 bases and J by 2 bases, with 11 bases between the two germline ends.

The chain carries TRBV7-2 and TRBJ1-6; D possibly corresponds to TRBD1 (5 bases). Germline V gene data show CDR1 as SGHTA and CDR2 as FQGNSA. This CDR3 is 19 amino acids long. V was trimmed by 0 bases and J by 6 bases, leaving 21 bases between them. CDR3: CASSLALRQGMPLNSPLHF. CDR3 nucleotides: TGTGCCAGCAGCTTAGCACTACGGCAGGGCATGCCCCTTAATTCACCCCTCCACTTT. Supplemented by reference TRBV7-2 and TRBJ1-6, the full variable domain reads GAGVSQSPSNKVTEKGKDVELRCDPISGHTALYWYRQSLGQGLEFLIYFQGNSAPDKSGLPSDRFSAERTGGSVSTLTIQRTQQEDSAVYLCASSLALRQGMPLNSPLHFGNGTRLTVT.